Shown below are 23 T cell receptor beta chains from a single sample sequenced in a study of technical replicates of blood from several donors. Profiled with immunoSEQ multiplex PCR; TCRdb holds only in-frame clones, not every one. The sample has about 85,000 clones; roughly 94% are singletons. The sequencing input was T cells isolated from PBMCs. The receptors come from a human donor in good health.

The J gene is TRBJ1-2, the V gene TRBV5-1; a possible D gene is TRBD1 (5 bases). CDR3 length: 16 amino acids. The V gene's germline CDR1 is SGHRS and CDR2 YFSETQ. Between the trimmed V and J ends, which lost 0 bases and 0 bases, there was a span of 12 bases. The CDR3 sequence is CASSLASWGPNYGYTF. DNA for the CDR3: TGCGCCAGCAGCTTGGCTTCTTGGGGCCCTAACTATGGCTACACCTTC.

J is TRBJ2-5 and V is TRBV4-1; D unclear. The CDR3 length is 15 residues. Trimming took 1 base from V and 2 from J, leaving 11 bases between them. Germline V gives CDR1 MGHRA, CDR2 YSYEKL. CDR3 loop: CASSQGLRRQETQYF. As DNA, the CDR3 is TGCGCCAGCAGCCAAGGCTTGAGGAGACAAGAGACCCAGTACTTC.

The chain is built from TRBV2 and TRBJ1-5; D uncertain. There are 15 residues in the CDR3. The ends were cut back, 7 bases at V and 0 bases at J, with 13 bases in the middle. The germline V gene encodes CDR1 SNHLY and CDR2 FYNNEI. The CDR3 here is CASIPREYSNQPQHF. CDR3 nucleotide sequence: TGTGCCAGCATCCCTCGGGAGTATAGCAATCAGCCCCAGCATTTT.

This clone appeared once. This chain connects TRBV29-1 to TRBJ1-2; 8 bases match TRBD1. V lost 7 bases, J lost 5 bases, and 12 bases stayed unmatched. CDR3 length: 14 residues. Germline assignment: CDR1 SQVTM and CDR2 ANQGSEA. The CDR3 DNA reads TGCAGCGCCAAAGGGACAGGTTTGGATTATGGCTACACCTTC. Amino acids: CSAKGTGLDYGYTF.

The chain uses TRBV7-8 and TRBJ2-1; possible D gene TRBD2, 5 bases. The germline V gene has CDR1 SGHVS and CDR2 FQNEAQ. Trimming left V 1 base short and J 9 bases short, with 10 bases between. The length of the CDR3 is 13 residues. The CDR3 coding sequence is TGTGCCAGCAGCTTAGAGGCAGGACTTGAGCAGTTCTTC. The encoded protein is CASSLEAGLEQFF.

The DNA for the CDR3 is TGTGCCAGCAGCTTAGCGACGGGACTAGCGGGAGGCAACGAGCAGTACTTC. Translation gives CASSLATGLAGGNEQYF. The genes are TRBV7-6 and TRBJ2-7; 15 bases are a match to TRBD2. The V gene end was trimmed by 0 bases and the J gene end by 5 bases; junction bases not matched to a gene: 5. The V gene's germline CDR1 is SGHVS and CDR2 FNYEAQ. This CDR3 comprises 17 residues.

The V call is TRBV28, the J call TRBJ1-1, with unresolved D. The CDR3 runs to 15 residues. CDR1 and CDR2 (germline): MDHEN, SYDVKM. Trimming stripped 5 bases from V and 0 bases from J, with 13 bases between. The CDR3 spells CASSTASSVNTEAFF. CDR3 bases: TGTGCCAGCAGTACCGCGTCGTCCGTGAACACTGAAGCTTTCTTT.

This chain joins TRBV19 and TRBJ1-5; 9 nucleotides match TRBD1. The junction had 6 bases not matched to a gene; V was cut back by 9 bases and J by 6 bases. Germline CDR1 reads LNHDA; CDR2 reads SQIVND (reference sequence). This CDR3 spans 13 amino acids. The CDR3 sequence is CASRDRVGQPQHF. In DNA, the CDR3 is TGTGCCAGCCGGGACAGGGTAGGTCAGCCCCAGCATTTT.

The chain joins TRBV13 to TRBJ2-7; possible D gene TRBD2, 6 bases. V was clipped by 5 bases and J by 8 bases, with 16 bases between them. The germline V gene encodes CDR1 PRHDT and CDR2 FYEKMQ (reference sequence). The CDR3 loop spans 13 amino acids. The DNA for the CDR3 is TGTGCCAGCAGCCCGAAACTAGCTCCTAAGCAGTACTTC. Its protein product is CASSPKLAPKQYF.

The V and J genes are TRBV6-1 and TRBJ2-7; a possible D gene is TRBD2 (6 bases). The V and J ends lost 7 bases and 5 bases respectively, with 15 bases between them. The CDR3 has 13 residues. Germline lookup yields CDR1 MNHNS and CDR2 SASEGT. DNA for the CDR3: TGTGCCAGCATCCTACAGGAGGGGAACGAGCAGTACTTC. It codes for CASILQEGNEQYF.

J is TRBJ2-2 and V is TRBV7-9, with D possibly matching TRBD1 (5 bases). The CDR3 spans 15 residues. Looked up from germline, CDR1 is SEHNR and CDR2 is FQNEAQ (reference sequence). Trimming stripped 6 bases from V and 0 bases from J, with 11 bases between. CDR3 protein: CASRQTATNTGELFF. CDR3 DNA: TGTGCCAGCAGGCAGACAGCAACGAACACCGGGGAGCTGTTTTTT.

The J gene is TRBJ2-5, the V gene TRBV19; 10 bases map to TRBD2. CDR3 length: 15 amino acids. V lost 6 bases and J lost 5; bases outside the gene matches: 9. CDR1 is LNHDA and CDR2 is SQIVND in the germline V gene (reference sequence). The CDR3 sequence: CASSPLAGGEETQYF. The CDR3 nucleotides are TGTGCCAGTAGCCCGTTAGCGGGAGGAGAGGAGACCCAGTACTTC.

The rearrangement joins TRBV7-9 to TRBJ2-2; 8 nucleotides line up with TRBD2. The J segment lost 4 bases and the V segment lost 3 bases, leaving 4 bases of the junction unmatched. The CDR3 sequence is 15 residues long. Germline lookup yields CDR1 SEHNR and CDR2 FQNEAQ (reference sequence). The CDR3 DNA is TGTGCCAGCAGCTTCCAGCGGGAGTTCACCGGGGAGCTGTTTTTT. This gives the protein CASSFQREFTGELFF.

This rearrangement joins TRBV28 to TRBJ2-7; 8 bases match TRBD2. Germline CDR1 and CDR2: MDHEN and SYDVKM. Trimming cost V 2 bases and J 5 bases; bases outside gene matches: 2. This CDR3 is built from 13 residues. The CDR3 nucleotides read TGTGCCAGCAGTTTACAGGGACTAGACGAGCAGTACTTC. It codes for CASSLQGLDEQYF.

J is TRBJ1-2 and V is TRBV21-1; the D call of TRBD1 is as the table states it, not checked on the DNA. TRBV21-1 is reported as a pseudogene. The CDR3 totals 16 residues. CDR3 sequence: CASSTPDREFSRGYTF. CDR3 DNA: TGTGCCAGCAGCACACCAGACAGGGAATTTTCGCGGGGCTACACCTTC.

The rearrangement uses TRBV14 and TRBJ2-5, with D maybe TRBD1 (5 bases). This CDR3 has 18 residues. The ends were cut back, 0 bases at V and 4 bases at J, with 21 bases in the middle. CDR1 is SGHDN, CDR2 FVKESK, per germline. CDR3 in DNA: TGTGCCAGCAGCCAAGAACCTTACAGGATAAGTTGGGGAGAGACCCAGTACTTC. This translates into CASSQEPYRISWGETQYF.

There are a few counts of this clone. The chain has TRBV6-5 and TRBJ1-1, with D perhaps matching TRBD1 (5 bases). Per the germline V gene, CDR1 is MNHEY and CDR2 is SVGAGI. The CDR3 contains 13 residues. Trimming took off 4 bases at V and 1 base at J, with 7 bases between the two ends. CDR3 sequence reads: CASSSGPNTEAFF. The CDR3 DNA follows: TGTGCCAGCAGTTCAGGGCCGAACACTGAAGCTTTCTTT.

The chain couples TRBV14 to TRBJ1-1; D gene uncertain. Germline loops: CDR1 SGHDN, CDR2 FVKESK. The CDR3 is 14 residues long. Trimming removed 0 bases at V and 7 bases at J, with 12 bases between. Written as DNA, the CDR3 is TGTGCCAGCAGCCAAGATGGGAGACGCGGTGAAGCTTTCTTT. Translated: CASSQDGRRGEAFF.

The chain uses TRBV6-6 and TRBJ2-5, with 7 bases matching TRBD2. Germline CDR1 and CDR2: MNHNY and SVGAGI (reference sequence). V lost 5 bases to trimming and J lost 4 bases; unmatched junction nucleotides: 10. The CDR3 sequence is 15 residues long. CDR3 amino acids: CASSRERGKGETQYF. Here the CDR3 DNA reads TGTGCCAGCAGTCGTGAGCGGGGTAAGGGAGAGACCCAGTACTTC.

The chain carries TRBV28 and TRBJ2-7, with TRBD1 as a possible D gene (6 bases). Trimming took off 1 base at V and 2 bases at J, with 18 bases between the two ends. The CDR3 totals 17 residues. Germline-derived CDR1 and CDR2 are MDHEN and SYDVKM. The CDR3 loop reads CASSLFERQAATYEQYF. DNA for the CDR3: TGTGCCAGCAGTTTATTCGAGCGACAGGCGGCAACCTACGAGCAGTACTTC.

The chain recombines TRBV25-1 with TRBJ1-4, with TRBD1 identical over 7 bases. Germline CDR1 reads MGHDK; CDR2 reads SYGVNS. V was clipped by 5 bases and J by 3 bases; unmatched bases: 9. CDR3 length: 16 residues. The CDR3 sequence: CASSLTGTGPNEKLFF. CDR3 bases: TGTGCCAGCAGTCTGACAGGGACGGGTCCTAATGAAAAACTGTTTTTT. The complete variable domain, with remaining parts taken from reference TRBV25-1 and TRBJ1-4, reads EADIYQTPRYLVIGTGKKITLECSQTMGHDKMYWYQQDPGMELHLIHYSYGVNSTEKGDLSSESTVSRIRTEHFPLTLESARPSHTSQYLCASSLTGTGPNEKLFFGSGTQLSVL.

There are a few counts of this clone. The chain links TRBV5-6 to TRBJ1-5; tentative D call: TRBD1 (5 bases). Looked up from germline, CDR1 is SGHDT and CDR2 is YYEEEE. The CDR3 is made up of 14 amino acids. Trimming stripped 2 bases from V and 11 bases from J, with 17 bases between. Written as DNA, the CDR3 is TGTGCCAGCAGCTTCGGAGTTGGGGCTGTGGCCCAGCATTTT. The encoded protein is CASSFGVGAVAQHF.

V is TRBV6-5 and J is TRBJ2-7; 10 positions match TRBD1. The CDR3 spans 15 residues. V was pared by 6 bases and J by 4 bases, with 9 bases of the junction left unmatched. The germline V gene has CDR1 MNHEY and CDR2 SVGAGI. In nucleotides, the CDR3 is TGTGCCAGCAGCCGCACCGGGACAGGGGTTTACGAGCAGTACTTC. Residues: CASSRTGTGVYEQYF.